The 5 T cell receptor beta chains reported below all come from one sample, sequenced in a study of Tregs in tolerant kidney transplant recipients. The nonmyeloablative bone marrow transplants came from related graft donors, with transient mixed chimerism. Measured with immunoSEQ multiplex PCR; TCRdb has only the in-frame clones, and not every one. The repertoire holds about 50,000 clones, with about 92% as singletons. The sample consisted of CD8+ T cells from blood (PBMCs), taken 12 months after the transplant. All receptors derive from a human patient who received a combined kidney and bone marrow transplant. A share of the T cells may be of graft donor origin.

This rearrangement joins TRBV30 to TRBJ2-3; the D gene is possibly TRBD2 (7 bases). CDR1 GTSNPN and CDR2 SVGIG come from the germline V gene (reference sequence). Trimming took off 0 bases at V and 6 bases at J, with 16 bases between the two ends. This CDR3 is 15 amino acids long. The CDR3 DNA sequence: TGTGCCTGGAGTGTTTTGGGGGGGGCCTTGGATACGCAGTATTTT. It specifies CAWSVLGGALDTQYF.

The chain uses TRBV10-3 and TRBJ2-3; 8 nucleotides agree with TRBD2. The CDR3 has 17 residues. Germline values: CDR1 ENHRY, CDR2 SYGVKD. With V trimmed by 4 bases and J by 2 bases, 11 bases remained unmatched. Written as DNA, the CDR3 is TGTGCCATCAGTGGTCACTCTAGCGGGTTATTCACAGATACGCAGTATTTT. This codes for CAISGHSSGLFTDTQYF.

The chain combines TRBV7-6 with TRBJ2-5; 11 bases fit TRBD2. This CDR3 contains 16 residues. V lost 5 bases and J lost 1; bases outside the gene matches: 6. Germline V gene sequence: CDR1 SGHVS, CDR2 FNYEAQ. The chain's CDR3 is CASSPPSGRFQETQYF. In nucleotides, the CDR3 is TGTGCCAGCAGCCCCCCTAGCGGGAGGTTCCAAGAGACCCAGTACTTC.

This sequence joins TRBV4-2 and TRBJ2-7; perhaps TRBD2 as D (6 bases). This CDR3 has 14 amino acids. Germline CDR1 reads LGHNA; CDR2 reads YNFKEQ. V was trimmed by 0 bases and J by 2 bases, leaving 8 bases between them. CDR3 nucleotide sequence: TGTGCCAGCAGCCAAGATCGGGAGCCCTACGAGCAGTACTTC. Protein: CASSQDREPYEQYF.

The chain has TRBV9 and TRBJ2-7; D unresolved. Germline V gene sequence: CDR1 SGDLS, CDR2 YYNGEE. The CDR3 covers 15 residues. V lost 0 bases and J lost 4, with 14 bases in between. CDR3 nucleotide sequence: TGTGCCAGCAGCGTAGGCGCAGGCCCCGCGTACGAGCAGTACTTC. This codes for CASSVGAGPAYEQYF.